This is a list of T cell receptor beta chains from one sample in a study of OX40 agonist ivuxolimab in advanced cancers. Data came from immunoSEQ multiplex PCR; TCRdb stores just in-frame clones and leaves some out. The sample holds 57,000 or so clones, about four fifths seen once. This specimen was CD4+ or CD8+ T cells sorted from blood, taken in a trial of the OX40 agonist ivuxolimab. The source is an adult with an advanced solid tumor such as melanoma, head and neck, liver or kidney cancer. The CDR3 runs from the conserved cysteine through the conserved F or W. Clone size is shown for a subset of rows, as once, few, many or a class of expanded clone.

clone_size: NA
v_call: TRBV6-5
j_call: TRBJ2-5
cdr3_aa: CASSFRTSGIQETQYF

clone_size: NA
v_call: TRBV28
j_call: TRBJ2-3
cdr3_aa: CASRGTDTQYF

clone_size: once
v_call: TRBV5-1
j_call: TRBJ1-1
cdr3_aa: CASSLRTGGKNTEAFF

clone_size: few
v_call: TRBV11-2
j_call: TRBJ2-7
cdr3_aa: CASSLDGGGSLFYEQYF

clone_size: NA
v_call: TRBV2
j_call: TRBJ2-1
cdr3_aa: CASSGRADSYNEQFF

clone_size: NA
v_call: TRBV11-1
j_call: TRBJ2-5
cdr3_aa: CASSLAISARGETQYF

clone_size: NA
v_call: TRBV13
j_call: TRBJ2-2
cdr3_aa: CASSTGGANTGELFF

clone_size: once
v_call: TRBV2
j_call: TRBJ1-2
cdr3_aa: CASSEARIRGGYGYTF

clone_size: NA
v_call: TRBV7-9
j_call: TRBJ1-6
cdr3_aa: CASSLQTGANSPLHF

clone_size: NA
v_call: TRBV19
j_call: TRBJ1-5
cdr3_aa: CASSIFGTYSNQPQHF

clone_size: NA
v_call: TRBV27
j_call: TRBJ1-1
cdr3_aa: CASSLSRGEGTEAFF

clone_size: NA
v_call: TRBV5-4
j_call: TRBJ2-3
cdr3_aa: CASSLDPSAYTDTQYF

clone_size: NA
v_call: TRBV18
j_call: TRBJ1-5
cdr3_aa: CASSPGRDQPQHF

clone_size: few
v_call: TRBV18
j_call: TRBJ1-5
cdr3_aa: CASSPEGDQPQHF

clone_size: NA
v_call: TRBV19
j_call: TRBJ1-6
cdr3_aa: CASSIGVYNSPLHF

clone_size: NA
v_call: TRBV4-1
j_call: TRBJ2-3
cdr3_aa: CASSQVFAGGWEDTQYF

clone_size: NA
v_call: TRBV2
j_call: TRBJ2-3
cdr3_aa: CASSGLAGDTQYF

clone_size: NA
v_call: TRBV6-1
j_call: TRBJ2-3
cdr3_aa: CASSSGPSDTQYF

clone_size: NA
v_call: TRBV5-5
j_call: TRBJ1-5
cdr3_aa: CASSFEGQGQPQHF

clone_size: NA
v_call: TRBV7-9
j_call: TRBJ2-3
cdr3_aa: CASSLAGGRRTDTQYF

clone_size: NA
v_call: TRBV7-3
j_call: TRBJ2-1
cdr3_aa: CASSISGYNEQFF

clone_size: once
v_call: TRBV2
j_call: TRBJ2-1
cdr3_aa: CASSETSGRNTYNEQFF

clone_size: NA
v_call: TRBV5-5
j_call: TRBJ1-5
cdr3_aa: CASSFGPLSNQPQHF

clone_size: NA
v_call: TRBV5-1
j_call: TRBJ1-2
cdr3_aa: CASSLDEGARDYGYTF

clone_size: NA
v_call: TRBV10-3
j_call: TRBJ1-5
cdr3_aa: CAIQGDSNQPQHF

clone_size: NA
v_call: TRBV28
j_call: TRBJ1-5
cdr3_aa: CASIVRGRDQPQHF

clone_size: NA
v_call: TRBV19
j_call: TRBJ1-2
cdr3_aa: CASSDRDYGYTF

clone_size: NA
v_call: TRBV30
j_call: TRBJ2-7
cdr3_aa: CAWSASTGPLYF

clone_size: NA
v_call: TRBV28
j_call: TRBJ1-5
cdr3_aa: CASVKGDKNQPQHF

clone_size: few
v_call: TRBV19
j_call: TRBJ1-2
cdr3_aa: CASSTKGHHYGYTF

clone_size: once
v_call: TRBV7-8
j_call: TRBJ1-2
cdr3_aa: CASSPDNYGYTF

clone_size: NA
v_call: TRBV5-1
j_call: TRBJ2-5
cdr3_aa: CASSLNIGLAEETQYF

clone_size: NA
v_call: TRBV2
j_call: TRBJ2-1
cdr3_aa: CATALYNEQFF

clone_size: NA
v_call: TRBV7-9
j_call: TRBJ2-3
cdr3_aa: CASSSDNLLGIF

clone_size: NA
v_call: TRBV27
j_call: TRBJ2-7
cdr3_aa: CASSRQDRGPYEQYF

clone_size: NA
v_call: TRBV21-1
j_call: TRBJ2-5
cdr3_aa: CASSRAFQGYQETQYF

clone_size: once
v_call: TRBV27
j_call: TRBJ1-5
cdr3_aa: CASRATGLMGYSNQPQHF

clone_size: NA
v_call: TRBV21-1
j_call: TRBJ2-7
cdr3_aa: CASSRTESSYEQYF

clone_size: once
v_call: TRBV9
j_call: TRBJ2-1
cdr3_aa: CASSVGWTYNEQFF

clone_size: once
v_call: TRBV7-9
j_call: TRBJ1-3
cdr3_aa: CASTGRQGARLSGNTIYF

clone_size: NA
v_call: TRBV10-3
j_call: TRBJ1-2
cdr3_aa: CAISRGTNNYGYTF

clone_size: few
v_call: TRBV4-1
j_call: TRBJ1-2
cdr3_aa: CASSPTSVIYGYTF

clone_size: NA
v_call: TRBV28
j_call: TRBJ1-5
cdr3_aa: CASSPQRLSNQPQHF

clone_size: NA
v_call: TRBV7-2
j_call: TRBJ2-7
cdr3_aa: CASSSGTSGSREQYF

clone_size: NA
v_call: TRBV9
j_call: TRBJ2-7
cdr3_aa: CASSVEGTSGLYEQYF

clone_size: NA
v_call: TRBV11-2
j_call: TRBJ2-2
cdr3_aa: CASSLVDTGELFF

clone_size: NA
v_call: TRBV6-1
j_call: TRBJ1-2
cdr3_aa: CASSGDGARKHGYTF

clone_size: NA
v_call: TRBV14
j_call: TRBJ2-7
cdr3_aa: CASSRRGSGTATYEQYF

clone_size: NA
v_call: TRBV15
j_call: TRBJ2-3
cdr3_aa: CATSREPGADTQYF

clone_size: NA
v_call: TRBV9
j_call: TRBJ2-3
cdr3_aa: CASSVAGGYADTQYF

clone_size: few
v_call: TRBV10-1
j_call: TRBJ2-7
cdr3_aa: CASSPGLGGEQYF

clone_size: NA
v_call: TRBV5-6
j_call: TRBJ2-2
cdr3_aa: CASSSTGQYSTGELFF

clone_size: NA
v_call: TRBV27
j_call: TRBJ1-5
cdr3_aa: CASSDRGASNQPQHF

clone_size: few
v_call: TRBV6-1
j_call: TRBJ1-2
cdr3_aa: CASRGSFRDFYGYTF

clone_size: NA
v_call: TRBV9
j_call: TRBJ2-2
cdr3_aa: CASSVFGGTNTGELFF

clone_size: NA
v_call: TRBV4-1
j_call: TRBJ2-2
cdr3_aa: CASSLTPGVPGELFF